This is a list of T cell receptor beta chains from one sample in a study of T cells after yellow fever vaccination. MiXCR, run by TCRdb on the 5' RACE reads, gives a single entry per CDR3 protein. The sample carries under 100,000 distinct CDR3 sequences, roughly 5.8% recorded once. The starting material was CD8+ T cells sorted from PBMCs, obtained 10 days after the yellow fever booster vaccination. These receptors all come from a man aged 18 to 35 who received the YFV17D yellow fever vaccine. Both conserved end residues are part of each CDR3. The D gene is left open where the match is weak. Only some rows state a clone size, as once, few, many or a class for expanded clones.

d_call j_call v_call clone_size cdr3_aa cdr3_nt
- TRBJ2-1 TRBV29-1 many CSVEGRGTQSEQFF TGCAGCGTTGAAGGTCGGGGCACCCAATCTGAGCAGTTCTTC
- TRBJ2-7 TRBV7-2 many CASSLALNAEQYF TGTGCCAGCAGCTTAGCGCTCAACGCCGAGCAGTACTTC
TRBD1 TRBJ2-7 TRBV13 - CASSQGVGQYF TGTGCCAGCAGCCAGGGGGTCGGGCAGTACTTC
TRBD1 TRBJ2-3 TRBV12-3/TRBV12-4 many CASSPTDRGRADTQYF TGTGCCAGCAGCCCAACGGACAGGGGGCGCGCAGATACGCAGTATTTT
- TRBJ2-1 TRBV27 few CASKISGDRYNEQFF TGTGCCAGCAAAATATCGGGGGATCGCTACAATGAGCAGTTCTTC
- TRBJ1-1 TRBV5-1 - CASSYAYGRNTEAFF TGCGCCAGCAGCTACGCTTATGGGAGGAACACTGAAGCTTTCTTT
- TRBJ2-3 TRBV12-5 once CASGLGLTGSDTQYF TGTGCTAGTGGTTTGGGGCTTACGGGTTCGGATACGCAGTATTTT
- TRBJ1-3 TRBV4-1 - CASSPGVPFGNTIYF TGCGCCAGCAGCCCGGGTGTACCCTTTGGAAACACCATATATTTT
- TRBJ2-7 TRBV7-2 many CASSPVIDYEQYF TGTGCCAGCTCACCGGTTATAGACTACGAGCAGTACTTC
- TRBJ2-3 TRBV10-3 few CAISDHPWDSLKTDTQYF TGTGCCATCAGTGACCACCCCTGGGATAGTCTTAAGACAGATACGCAGTATTTT
- TRBJ2-7 TRBV2 - CAAQRTVSYEQYF TGTGCCGCACAGCGGACAGTCTCCTACGAGCAGTACTTC
- TRBJ2-7 TRBV12-3/TRBV12-4 few CASSLAAESYEQYF TGTGCCAGCAGTTTGGCGGCGGAGTCCTACGAGCAGTACTTC
TRBD2 TRBJ2-1 TRBV4-1 medium-sized CASSQERGGYDEQFF TGCGCCAGCAGCCAAGAACGCGGGGGGTATGATGAGCAGTTCTTC
- TRBJ2-4 TRBV4-1 once CASSQDRGKNIQYF TGCGCCAGCAGCCAAGACCGGGGGAAAAACATTCAGTACTTC
TRBD1 TRBJ1-2 TRBV27 - CASSPRGLGYGYTF TGTGCCAGCAGTCCCAGGGGGCTTGGCTATGGCTACACCTTC
TRBD1 TRBJ1-4 TRBV7-9 few CASSSPLTGVGEKLFF TGTGCCAGCAGCTCGCCTTTGACAGGGGTCGGGGAAAAACTGTTTTTT
TRBD2 TRBJ2-1 TRBV27 - CASGLLSGGAGILVNEQFF TGTGCCAGCGGACTACTCAGCGGGGGGGCCGGTATTTTGGTCAATGAGCAGTTCTTC